This entry lists 10 T cell receptor beta chains sequenced from one sample in a study of T cell responses to AZD1222 COVID-19 vaccine. Libraries were prepared by immunoSEQ multiplex PCR; TCRdb keeps only in-frame clonotypes and omits some of them. The table lists roughly 180,000 clones, 91% of them singletons. Here the sequenced sample was peripheral blood, taken on day 0 of AZD1222 vaccination. These receptors were obtained from an adult in good health.

The rearrangement joins TRBV21-1 to TRBJ2-5; TRBD1, the table's D call, was not compared with the DNA. TRBV21-1 represents a pseudogene. CDR3 length: 20 amino acids. The CDR3 loop is CASILRPNQGARKLQETQYF. In nucleotides, the CDR3 is TGTGCCAGCATCCTTCGACCGAACCAGGGGGCCCGTAAGCTCCAAGAGACCCAGTACTTC.

DNA of the CDR3: TGTGCCAGCAGCCTAGGGGTCGGGAGCAGTCGGTACAATGAGCAGTTCTTC. It is translated as CASSLGVGSSRYNEQFF. The chain joins TRBV7-2 to TRBJ2-1, with D possibly matching TRBD2 (6 bases). The germline V gene has CDR1 SGHTA and CDR2 FQGNSA. This CDR3 is built from 17 residues. The V end was cut by 5 bases, the J end by 4 bases, with 21 bases between.

A single count supports this clone. This sequence joins TRBV7-2 and TRBJ1-1, with D tentatively TRBD1 (5 bases). Germline CDR1 reads SGHTA; CDR2 reads FQGNSA. Trimming stripped 7 bases from V and 8 bases from J, with 14 bases between. The CDR3 is made up of 12 amino acids. CDR3 DNA: TGTGCCAGCAACCTTGACAGTTTGGAAGCTTTCTTT. Amino acid sequence: CASNLDSLEAFF.

The chain has TRBV5-6 and TRBJ1-3, with D unresolved. With 1 base removed from V and 4 bases from J, the gap between germline ends came to 12 bases. Germline assignment: CDR1 SGHDT and CDR2 YYEEEE. CDR3 length: 15 residues. In DNA, the CDR3 is TGTGCCAGCAGCTTGCCCCGAAAAGACGGAAACACCATATATTTT. Protein: CASSLPRKDGNTIYF.

The chain has TRBV7-9 and TRBJ2-1, with D uncertain. Germline CDR1 and CDR2: SEHNR and FQNEAQ (reference sequence). V was pared by 5 bases and J by 0 bases, with 11 bases between. The CDR3 consists of 15 residues. DNA of the CDR3: TGTGCCAGCAGCCCGAGGAGTCTCTCCTACAATGAGCAGTTCTTC. Translated: CASSPRSLSYNEQFF.

This chain links TRBV5-1 with TRBJ2-1, with D possibly being TRBD2 (5 bases). The CDR3 extends over 13 amino acids. With 6 bases removed from V and 3 bases from J, the gap between germline ends came to 10 bases. CDR1 and CDR2 from the germline V gene are SGHRS and YFSETQ. CDR3: CASTSGYYNEQFF. CDR3 coding DNA: TGCGCCAGCACCAGCGGTTACTACAATGAGCAGTTCTTC.

The chain uses TRBV28 and TRBJ2-3; 12 bases are a match to TRBD1. Germline CDR1 and CDR2: MDHEN and SYDVKM. This CDR3 has 18 residues. The ends lost 4 bases at V and 0 bases at J; junction bases unmatched: 8. For the CDR3, the DNA is TGTGCCAGCAGTTCGCCCCCGGGACAGGGGGCAAGCACAGATACGCAGTATTTT. Translating gives CASSSPPGQGASTDTQYF. Full variable domain (remainder filled in from reference TRBV28 and TRBJ2-3): DVKVTQSSRYLVKRTGEKVFLECVQDMDHENMFWYRQDPGLGLRLIYFSYDVKMKEKGDIPEGYSVSREKKERFSLILESASTNQTSMYLCASSSPPGQGASTDTQYFGPGTRLTVL.

This clone was counted between two and nine times. The chain couples TRBV6-5 to TRBJ1-2; D is perhaps TRBD1 (5 bases). The germline gives CDR1 MNHEY, CDR2 SVGAGI. V lost 6 bases and J 3 bases, leaving 17 bases between the germline ends. The CDR3 length is 15 residues. The chain's CDR3 is CASRPNGGLDYGYTF. The CDR3 coding sequence is TGTGCCAGCAGACCAAACGGGGGGTTAGACTATGGCTACACCTTC.

The V gene is TRBV27, the J gene TRBJ1-6, with 7 bases fitting TRBD1. In germline, CDR1 is MNHEY, CDR2 SMNVEV (reference sequence). The CDR3 extends over 15 amino acids. The trim removed 5 bases at V and 9 bases at J, leaving 10 bases unmatched. The CDR3 loop is CASSRARDRSSPLHF. The CDR3 DNA reads TGTGCCAGCAGTAGAGCTCGGGACAGATCTTCACCCCTCCACTTT.

The chain uses TRBV6-2 or TRBV6-3 and TRBJ2-2; D unclear. The CDR3 is 14 amino acids. CDR1 and CDR2 from the germline V gene are MNHEY and SVGEGT. V lost 6 bases and J 3 bases, leaving 11 bases between the germline ends. This CDR3 is CASSPNFDTGELFF. The CDR3, as DNA: TGTGCCAGCAGCCCCAATTTCGACACCGGGGAGCTGTTTTTT.